This entry lists 29 T cell receptor beta chains sequenced from one sample in a study of blood T cell repertoires in COVID-19 (dated by TCRdb to the early 2020s). The method behind the library was the immunoSEQ multiplex PCR assay. TCRdb holds this immuneACCESS table with in-frame rearrangements only. Some clones are missing; in checked studies, unresolved V genes explain under half, and the rest has no known cause. In all, the sample holds around 300,000 clones, and 83% of those were seen once. The biggest ten clones account for 7.5% to 10% of the sample. Sample: peripheral blood. All receptors come from a woman aged 45-59 years who had recovered from COVID-19.

The V gene is TRBV19, the J gene TRBJ1-3; perhaps TRBD1 as D (5 bases). The CDR3 has 14 residues. The germline V gene encodes CDR1 LNHDA and CDR2 SQIVND (reference sequence). V shed 3 bases and J shed 3 bases, with 9 bases lying between them. DNA of the CDR3: TGTGCCAGTAGTATCTCGACAGATGGAAACACCATATATTTT. As protein: CASSISTDGNTIYF.

The rearrangement uses TRBV18 and TRBJ2-1; 11 positions agree with TRBD2. Trimming removed 0 bases from V and 5 bases from J; junction bases left unmatched: 3. Germline CDR1 reads KGHSH; CDR2 reads LQKENI. The CDR3 has 16 amino acids. The CDR3 DNA reads TGTGCCAGCTCACCACCGGGACTAGCGGCTAACAATGAGCAGTTCTTC. This encodes CASSPPGLAANNEQFF.

The chain uses TRBV7-3 and TRBJ2-1; D remains unclear. CDR1 SGHTA and CDR2 FQGTGA come from the germline V gene. The CDR3 is 15 residues long. Trimming took off 5 bases at V and 2 bases at J, with 13 bases between the two ends. CDR3 residues: CASSADWNPYNEQFF. The CDR3 coding sequence is TGTGCCAGCAGCGCCGACTGGAATCCCTACAATGAGCAGTTCTTC.

J is TRBJ1-1 and V is TRBV7-2; perhaps TRBD1 as D (5 bases). Trimming took 6 bases from V and 1 from J, leaving 9 bases between them. The CDR3 totals 13 residues. The V gene's germline CDR1 is SGHTA and CDR2 FQGNSA. The CDR3, as DNA: TGTGCCAGCAGACAGGCCTCGAACACTGAAGCTTTCTTT. Amino acids: CASRQASNTEAFF.

The chain joins TRBV5-6 to TRBJ1-2; 9 bases match TRBD1. V lost 3 bases and J lost 3; bases outside the gene matches: 6. This CDR3 contains 15 residues. CDR1 and CDR2 from the germline V gene are SGHDT and YYEEEE. CDR3 residues: CASSSTGGWHYGYTF. CDR3 DNA sequence: TGTGCCAGCAGCTCCACAGGGGGCTGGCACTATGGCTACACCTTC.

This clone has a count of ten or more. The chain employs TRBV10-3 and TRBJ1-2, with 9 bases fitting TRBD1. The J segment lost 6 bases and the V segment lost 7 bases, leaving 6 bases of the junction unmatched. The CDR3 is 13 residues long. Germline V gene data show CDR1 as ENHRY and CDR2 as SYGVKD. CDR3: CAITRDRENGYTF. The DNA of the CDR3 is TGTGCCATCACCAGGGACAGGGAAAATGGCTACACCTTC.

This rearrangement joins TRBV3-1 (or the pseudogene TRBV3-2) to TRBJ2-7; D may be TRBD2 (6 bases). Germline V lookup: CDR1 LGHDT, CDR2 YNNKEL (reference sequence). The CDR3 sequence is 17 residues long. V lost 1 base, J lost 0 bases, and 16 bases lay in between. The CDR3 region has the DNA TGTGCCAGCAGCCAAGTCTGGGCGGGGCTGAGCTCCTACGAGCAGTACTTC. This codes for CASSQVWAGLSSYEQYF.

The chain couples TRBV19 to TRBJ2-2; the D is unclear. The V and J ends lost 6 bases and 4 bases respectively, with 6 bases between them. The CDR3 loop spans 12 amino acids. Germline V gene data show CDR1 as LNHDA and CDR2 as SQIVND (reference sequence). The CDR3 protein is CASSQITGELFF. In DNA, the CDR3 is TGTGCCAGTAGCCAGATCACCGGGGAGCTGTTTTTT.

The J gene is TRBJ1-6, the V gene TRBV7-2; 7 nucleotides align to TRBD1. V shed 5 bases and J 2 bases; nucleotides not matched to a gene: 9. Germline CDR1 SGHTA, CDR2 FQGNSA. This CDR3 region has 17 residues. The DNA of the CDR3 is TGTGCCAGCAGCCGCCGGGACAGACCTCCCTATAATTCACCCCTCCACTTT. Translation gives CASSRRDRPPYNSPLHF. Complete variable domain (other parts from reference TRBV7-2 and TRBJ1-6): GAGVSQSPSNKVTEKGKDVELRCDPISGHTALYWYRQSLGQGLEFLIYFQGNSAPDKSGLPSDRFSAERTGGSVSTLTIQRTQQEDSAVYLCASSRRDRPPYNSPLHFGNGTRLTVT.

The chain carries TRBV6-2 or TRBV6-3 and TRBJ2-7, with 8 nucleotides matching TRBD2. The trim removed 5 bases at V and 5 bases at J, leaving 8 bases unmatched. Per the germline V gene, CDR1 is MNHEY and CDR2 is SVGEGT. The CDR3 contains 14 residues. CDR3: CASSGSVLADEQYF. The DNA for the CDR3 is TGTGCCAGCAGTGGATCGGTACTAGCGGACGAGCAGTACTTC.

The V call is TRBV7-9, the J call TRBJ1-4, with D perhaps TRBD1 (6 bases). V was pared by 3 bases and J by 8 bases, with 13 bases between. There are 14 residues in the CDR3. The germline V gene encodes CDR1 SEHNR and CDR2 FQNEAQ (reference sequence). The CDR3 loop reads CASSLGRGSEKLFF. CDR3 in DNA: TGTGCCAGCAGCTTGGGCAGGGGATCCGAAAAACTGTTTTTT.

The rearrangement joins TRBV28 to TRBJ1-2, with 9 nucleotides matching TRBD1. This CDR3 is 15 amino acids long. V trimming: 5 bases; J trimming: 2 bases; junction bases outside the gene matches: 6. The V gene's germline CDR1 is MDHEN and CDR2 SYDVKM. CDR3 nucleotide sequence: TGTGCCAGCAGTCAAACAGGGGGCGGAAACTATGGCTACACCTTC. Translated, it gives CASSQTGGGNYGYTF.

This chain uses TRBV19 with TRBJ2-3, with 12 bases lining up with TRBD2. Germline CDR1 LNHDA, CDR2 SQIVND (reference sequence). V shed 6 bases and J 9 bases; nucleotides not matched to a gene: 13. The CDR3 consists of 16 residues. The CDR3 reads CASSTTSGGPPGTQYF. CDR3 nucleotide sequence: TGTGCCAGTAGCACCACTAGCGGGGGGCCCCCGGGGACGCAGTATTTT.

This clone was seen a single time. V is TRBV5-4 and J is TRBJ2-3; 8 bases fit TRBD2. Germline CDR1 and CDR2: SGHNT and YYREEE (reference sequence). The ends lost 4 bases at V and 4 bases at J; junction bases unmatched: 17. This CDR3 is built from 18 residues. CDR3 protein: CASSRGVAGTSYPDTQYF. In DNA form, the CDR3 reads TGTGCCAGCAGCAGGGGGGTAGCGGGAACTTCCTACCCAGATACGCAGTATTTT.

Remarks on this clone: Additional DNA sequences in this sample encode the identical CDR3. The chain is built from TRBV7-2 and TRBJ2-5, with D possibly being TRBD2 (6 bases). This CDR3 comprises 14 residues. From germline, CDR1 is SGHTA and CDR2 FQGNSA. V dropped 1 base and J dropped 2 bases, with 8 bases sitting between them. The CDR3 sequence is CASSLGGKQETQYF. The CDR3 DNA is TGTGCCAGCAGCTTAGGCGGGAAACAAGAGACCCAGTACTTC.

J is TRBJ2-7 and V is TRBV7-2; 7 bases line up with TRBD1. The CDR3 length is 14 residues. In germline, CDR1 is SGHTA, CDR2 FQGNSA. Trimming removed 1 base from V and 6 bases from J; junction bases left unmatched: 6. The chain's CDR3 is CASSLGQGLSEQYF. The DNA for the CDR3 is TGTGCCAGCAGCTTAGGACAGGGATTGTCCGAGCAGTACTTC.

This clone has a single count. The chain links TRBV7-7 to TRBJ2-2; tentative D call: TRBD2 (6 bases). The V gene's germline CDR1 is SSHAT and CDR2 FNYEAQ (reference sequence). V dropped 3 bases and J dropped 4 bases, with 15 bases sitting between them. This CDR3 has 16 amino acids. CDR3 residues: CASSFAWGVFTGELFF. DNA of the CDR3: TGTGCCAGCAGCTTTGCGTGGGGGGTCTTCACCGGGGAGCTGTTTTTT.

The chain couples TRBV5-1 to TRBJ2-7; 7 bases are a match to TRBD2. Trimming at V came to 4 bases and at J to 6 bases, leaving 13 bases not matched to a gene. CDR3 size: 15 residues. Germline values: CDR1 SGHRS, CDR2 YFSETQ. CDR3: CASSRRAGVLSEQYF. CDR3 sequence (DNA): TGCGCCAGCAGCCGGCGGGCGGGAGTTCTTTCCGAGCAGTACTTC. Full variable domain (rest looked up from reference TRBV5-1 and TRBJ2-7): KAGVTQTPRYLIKTRGQQVTLSCSPISGHRSVSWYQQTPGQGLQFLFEYFSETQRNKGNFPGRFSGRQFSNSRSEMNVSTLELGDSALYLCASSRRAGVLSEQYFGPGTRLTVT.

The V and J genes are TRBV9 and TRBJ1-3, with D unclear. V lost 0 bases to trimming and J lost 0 bases, with 7 bases between them. The germline CDR1 and CDR2 sequences are SGDLS and YYNGEE. There are 15 residues in the CDR3. Written as DNA, the CDR3 is TGTGCCAGCAGCGTAGCTCCAGGCTCTGGAAACACCATATATTTT. The encoded protein is CASSVAPGSGNTIYF.

The chain joins TRBV27 to TRBJ2-7, with D possibly matching TRBD1 (6 bases). Looked up from germline, CDR1 is MNHEY and CDR2 is SMNVEV (reference sequence). CDR3 length: 14 residues. Trimming left V 6 bases short and J 1 base short, with 13 bases between. Here the CDR3 reads CASRRGSKSYEQYF. The CDR3 nucleotides are TGTGCCAGCAGGAGGGGGAGTAAATCCTACGAGCAGTACTTC.

CDR3 in amino acids: CASSPGDTQYF. The DNA for the CDR3 is TGTGCCAGCAGCCCGGGTGATACGCAGTATTTT. The chain carries TRBV12-3 or TRBV12-4 and TRBJ2-3; D unresolved. The CDR3 totals 11 residues. The V end was cut by 6 bases, the J end by 6 bases, with 7 bases between.

The chain uses TRBV7-2 and TRBJ2-7, with 7 bases lining up with TRBD2. The V segment lost 4 bases and the J segment 3 bases; nucleotides outside the gene matches: 9. Per the germline V gene, CDR1 is SGHTA and CDR2 is FQGNSA. There are 15 residues in the CDR3. CDR3 protein: CASSSLGGLVYEQYF. The DNA for the CDR3 is TGTGCCAGCAGCTCCCTAGGAGGACTAGTCTACGAGCAGTACTTC.

This sequence joins TRBV5-1 and TRBJ1-1; a possible D gene is TRBD1 (5 bases). The CDR3 runs 13 residues. The germline gives CDR1 SGHRS, CDR2 YFSETQ. V dropped 4 bases and J dropped 1 base, with 8 bases sitting between them. This chain's CDR3 is CASSQTENTEAFF. The CDR3 DNA reads TGCGCCAGCAGCCAGACAGAGAACACTGAAGCTTTCTTT.

This clone appeared a single time. The chain uses TRBV9 and TRBJ2-1; D unresolved. Deletions cut 0 bases from V and 1 base from J, with 5 bases between. The CDR3 is made up of 14 amino acids. In germline, CDR1 is SGDLS, CDR2 YYNGEE. CDR3 in DNA: TGTGCCAGCAGCGTAGACAATTCCTACAATGAGCAGTTCTTC. Translating gives CASSVDNSYNEQFF.

V gene TRBV7-2 combines with J gene TRBJ2-2; no definite D call. The germline gives CDR1 SGHTA, CDR2 FQGNSA. Deletions cut 1 base from V and 1 base from J, with 13 bases between. The CDR3 is 17 amino acids. The CDR3 protein is CASSLGFQAKNTGELFF. The CDR3 DNA follows: TGTGCCAGCAGCTTAGGCTTCCAGGCCAAGAACACCGGGGAGCTGTTTTTT.

The genes are TRBV3-1 (or the pseudogene TRBV3-2) and TRBJ1-2, with a tentative D call TRBD1 (6 bases). The CDR3 sequence is 16 residues long. V lost 4 bases to trimming and J lost 5 bases, with 20 bases between them. Per germline, CDR1 LGHDT and CDR2 YNNKEL (reference sequence). The DNA of the CDR3 is TGTGCCAGCAGCCTTCGACAGGCGGAATGGGTGTATGGCTACACCTTC. Translating gives CASSLRQAEWVYGYTF.

V gene TRBV7-2 combines with J gene TRBJ2-1; D is ambiguous. V was pared by 1 base and J by 0 bases, with 7 bases between. The CDR3 runs 15 residues. Germline CDR1 and CDR2: SGHTA and FQGNSA. CDR3 residues: CASSLDVSSYNEQFF. The CDR3 DNA sequence: TGTGCCAGCAGCTTAGACGTCAGCTCCTACAATGAGCAGTTCTTC.

This sequence joins TRBV11-1 and TRBJ2-5; possible D gene TRBD2, 5 bases. CDR3 length equals 13 residues. With 1 base removed from V and 9 bases from J, the gap between germline ends came to 12 bases. Germline V gives CDR1 SGHAT, CDR2 FQDESV (reference sequence). CDR3 in amino acids: CASSLDMSGAQYF. For the CDR3, the DNA is TGTGCCAGCAGCTTAGATATGTCCGGGGCCCAGTACTTC.

The chain couples TRBV3-1 (or the pseudogene TRBV3-2) to TRBJ2-7, with 14 bases identical to TRBD2. V trimming: 4 bases; J trimming: 4 bases; junction bases outside the gene matches: 3. Per the germline V gene, CDR1 is LGHDT and CDR2 is YNNKEL (reference sequence). The CDR3 has 15 residues. The CDR3 bases are TGTGCCAGCAGCCCGGGGACTAGCGGGAGATACGAGCAGTACTTC. Its protein product is CASSPGTSGRYEQYF.